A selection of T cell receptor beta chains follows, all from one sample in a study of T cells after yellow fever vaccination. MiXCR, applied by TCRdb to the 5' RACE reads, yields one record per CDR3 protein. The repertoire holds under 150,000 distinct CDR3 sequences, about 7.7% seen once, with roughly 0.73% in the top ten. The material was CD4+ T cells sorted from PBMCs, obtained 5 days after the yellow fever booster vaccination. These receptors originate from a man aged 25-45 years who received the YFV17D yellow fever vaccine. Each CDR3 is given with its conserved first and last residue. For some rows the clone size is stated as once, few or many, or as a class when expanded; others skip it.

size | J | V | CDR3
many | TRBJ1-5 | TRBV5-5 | CASSLVTGVQPQHF
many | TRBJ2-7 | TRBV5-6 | CASSWRQGKPPNHEQYF
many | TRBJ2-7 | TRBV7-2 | CASSSPLIYEQYF
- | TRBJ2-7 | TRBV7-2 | CASSLSPNSLSYEQYF
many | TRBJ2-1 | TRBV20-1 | CSARPGFYNEQFF
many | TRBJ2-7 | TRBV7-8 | CASSQFGSFYEQYF
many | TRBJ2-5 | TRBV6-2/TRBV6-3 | CASSRGGEETQYF
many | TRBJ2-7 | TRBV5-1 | CASSSDGHISEQYF
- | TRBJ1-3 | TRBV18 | CASSLGQAGNTIYF
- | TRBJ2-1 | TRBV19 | CATSPTGPFDVEQFF
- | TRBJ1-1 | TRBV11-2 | CASSLERGTEAFF
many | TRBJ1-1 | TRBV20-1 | CSARAPGVNTEAFF
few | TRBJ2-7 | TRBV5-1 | CASSPIPQGTSGSSYEQYF
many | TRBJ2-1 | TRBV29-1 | CSVAGTTDNEQFF
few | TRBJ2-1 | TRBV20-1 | CSAARGRSYNEQFF
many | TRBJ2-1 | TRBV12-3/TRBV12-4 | CASRAPGVSHEQFF
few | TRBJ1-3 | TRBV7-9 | CASSSESSISGNTIYF
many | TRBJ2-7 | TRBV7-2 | CASSPRGYEQYF
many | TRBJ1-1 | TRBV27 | CASSFGVEGAEAFF
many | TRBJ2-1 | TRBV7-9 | CASSLAEPTQQFF
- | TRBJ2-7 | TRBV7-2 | CASSSYLTGGSYEQYF
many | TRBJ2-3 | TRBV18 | CASSPGGADTQYF
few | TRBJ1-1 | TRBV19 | CASSTGKGMNTEAFF
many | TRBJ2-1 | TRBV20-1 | CSARGRDRSLF
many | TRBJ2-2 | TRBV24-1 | CATSDPAGGAGNTGELFF
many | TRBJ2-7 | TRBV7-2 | CASSLDLRATYEQYF